This TCR beta chain was recorded in a study of blood T cell repertoires in COVID-19 (dated by TCRdb to about 2020). Some background on the complete study: Collaborator samples came from the United States, Italy and Spain and covered acute and convalescent phases of COVID-19. A de-identified subject ID, COVID-19 status, age in years and sex were almost always included in the sample metadata. Where available, HLA class I and class II types were taken from metadata supplied by the sample provider and were not determined by assay-based typing. The repertoires were made available in a free public database intended to serve as a resource for research on the immune response to SARS-CoV-2. Deeply sampled blood TCRbeta repertoires from subjects exposed to, actively infected with, or recovered from COVID-19 were included in the dataset. The samples were drawn from the first 160 participants of the ongoing ImmuneRACE study and from 1,254 subjects provided by 6 global collaborators. The prospective study material was composed of cDNA or gDNA derived from T cells, B-cell-depleted T cells, or PBMCs. Broad study findings and their caveats: How much clinical and demographic metadata was included differed by source and by participant, and the metadata was provided uncurated.

In the case of this clone: It lacks a known antigen. No per-base quality is available; no much larger clone lies one base away.

The immunoSEQ Assay, a bias-controlled multiplex PCR, was used to amplify TCRbeta CDR3 regions from genomic DNA. The study's processing was this. The number of nucleated cells in each sample was estimated by amplification of reference gene primers within the assay. To quantify the absolute abundance of each unique TCRbeta CDR3 rearrangement, sequence reads were collapsed and filtered. For each sample, productive Simpson clonality was calculated by taking the square root of Simpson's diversity index across productive rearrangements. This is the immuneACCESS table as TCRdb keeps it, with only in-frame sequences that have V and J called. A part of the clones is gone; compared with another copy, unresolved V genes explain less than half, and the rest is unexplained. That table gives V, J and clone size, and the DNA gave D and trimming. The sample yields 90,000 to 120,000 clones; around nine tenths were counted once. The top ten constitute approximately 5.1% of the sample.

Collaborating institutions collected whole blood in K2EDTA tubes following their own protocols. For TCRbeta analysis, collaborator samples were shipped as frozen whole blood, as isolated PBMCs, or as DNA extracted from either sample type. From the germline V gene (reference sequence), CDR1 is MNHNY and CDR2 is SVGAGI. V and J lose 2 bases and 11 bases, and a span of 8 bases separates them. Its CDR3 holds 11 amino acids, cysteine through phenylalanine. The sequence is cut down to CDR3 DNA, 33 bases in frame from base 1. This sequence was found in a human donor in a cohort sampled during active COVID-19. The chain joins TRBV6-6 to TRBJ2-3; a weak D assignment points to TRBD2 (6 bases agree). Input material: peripheral blood. The CDR3 has the sequence CASSYRDWQYF. The DNA sequence reads TGTGCCAGCAGTTACCGGGACTGGCAGTATTTT.